Detailed here is one T cell receptor (beta chain). Its specificity is not known. The record originates from a study of CD8+ T cells in alopecia areata. Background on the study: Treatment of the treated patients consisted of oral tofacitinib, 5 to 10 mg twice daily. The protocol delivered tofacitinib for 6 to 18 months, then withdrew it for 6 months. Study-wide findings and caveats: Lesional scalp displayed greater clonality than normal scalp, most notably in alopecia totalis/universalis. Sharing of TCR sequences between patients (possibly for HLA-related reasons) was less clear than in mice.

Extraction of RNA preceded its reverse transcription into cDNA, which served as the sequencing template. Profiling relied on immunoSEQ multiplex PCR, and the TCRdb table lists in-frame clones only, not all of them. The repertoire consists of fewer than 150,000 clones, with around two fifths occurring once and the leading ten covering 2.5% to 3.5%. In germline, CDR1 is SQVTM, CDR2 ANQGSEA. V lost 2 bases and J 2 bases, leaving 22 bases between the germline ends. CDR3 length equals 17 residues. The receptor was isolated from a human donor with alopecia areata. The rearrangement uses TRBV29-1 and TRBJ2-7; D assignment may be TRBD1 or TRBD2 (6 bases each). The sample consisted of CD4+ T cells sorted from blood. The CDR3 sequence is CSVEKGGFGAAPYEQYF. The CDR3 region has the DNA TGCAGCGTTGAAAAGGGGGGCTTCGGGGCTGCGCCCTACGAGCAGTACTTC.